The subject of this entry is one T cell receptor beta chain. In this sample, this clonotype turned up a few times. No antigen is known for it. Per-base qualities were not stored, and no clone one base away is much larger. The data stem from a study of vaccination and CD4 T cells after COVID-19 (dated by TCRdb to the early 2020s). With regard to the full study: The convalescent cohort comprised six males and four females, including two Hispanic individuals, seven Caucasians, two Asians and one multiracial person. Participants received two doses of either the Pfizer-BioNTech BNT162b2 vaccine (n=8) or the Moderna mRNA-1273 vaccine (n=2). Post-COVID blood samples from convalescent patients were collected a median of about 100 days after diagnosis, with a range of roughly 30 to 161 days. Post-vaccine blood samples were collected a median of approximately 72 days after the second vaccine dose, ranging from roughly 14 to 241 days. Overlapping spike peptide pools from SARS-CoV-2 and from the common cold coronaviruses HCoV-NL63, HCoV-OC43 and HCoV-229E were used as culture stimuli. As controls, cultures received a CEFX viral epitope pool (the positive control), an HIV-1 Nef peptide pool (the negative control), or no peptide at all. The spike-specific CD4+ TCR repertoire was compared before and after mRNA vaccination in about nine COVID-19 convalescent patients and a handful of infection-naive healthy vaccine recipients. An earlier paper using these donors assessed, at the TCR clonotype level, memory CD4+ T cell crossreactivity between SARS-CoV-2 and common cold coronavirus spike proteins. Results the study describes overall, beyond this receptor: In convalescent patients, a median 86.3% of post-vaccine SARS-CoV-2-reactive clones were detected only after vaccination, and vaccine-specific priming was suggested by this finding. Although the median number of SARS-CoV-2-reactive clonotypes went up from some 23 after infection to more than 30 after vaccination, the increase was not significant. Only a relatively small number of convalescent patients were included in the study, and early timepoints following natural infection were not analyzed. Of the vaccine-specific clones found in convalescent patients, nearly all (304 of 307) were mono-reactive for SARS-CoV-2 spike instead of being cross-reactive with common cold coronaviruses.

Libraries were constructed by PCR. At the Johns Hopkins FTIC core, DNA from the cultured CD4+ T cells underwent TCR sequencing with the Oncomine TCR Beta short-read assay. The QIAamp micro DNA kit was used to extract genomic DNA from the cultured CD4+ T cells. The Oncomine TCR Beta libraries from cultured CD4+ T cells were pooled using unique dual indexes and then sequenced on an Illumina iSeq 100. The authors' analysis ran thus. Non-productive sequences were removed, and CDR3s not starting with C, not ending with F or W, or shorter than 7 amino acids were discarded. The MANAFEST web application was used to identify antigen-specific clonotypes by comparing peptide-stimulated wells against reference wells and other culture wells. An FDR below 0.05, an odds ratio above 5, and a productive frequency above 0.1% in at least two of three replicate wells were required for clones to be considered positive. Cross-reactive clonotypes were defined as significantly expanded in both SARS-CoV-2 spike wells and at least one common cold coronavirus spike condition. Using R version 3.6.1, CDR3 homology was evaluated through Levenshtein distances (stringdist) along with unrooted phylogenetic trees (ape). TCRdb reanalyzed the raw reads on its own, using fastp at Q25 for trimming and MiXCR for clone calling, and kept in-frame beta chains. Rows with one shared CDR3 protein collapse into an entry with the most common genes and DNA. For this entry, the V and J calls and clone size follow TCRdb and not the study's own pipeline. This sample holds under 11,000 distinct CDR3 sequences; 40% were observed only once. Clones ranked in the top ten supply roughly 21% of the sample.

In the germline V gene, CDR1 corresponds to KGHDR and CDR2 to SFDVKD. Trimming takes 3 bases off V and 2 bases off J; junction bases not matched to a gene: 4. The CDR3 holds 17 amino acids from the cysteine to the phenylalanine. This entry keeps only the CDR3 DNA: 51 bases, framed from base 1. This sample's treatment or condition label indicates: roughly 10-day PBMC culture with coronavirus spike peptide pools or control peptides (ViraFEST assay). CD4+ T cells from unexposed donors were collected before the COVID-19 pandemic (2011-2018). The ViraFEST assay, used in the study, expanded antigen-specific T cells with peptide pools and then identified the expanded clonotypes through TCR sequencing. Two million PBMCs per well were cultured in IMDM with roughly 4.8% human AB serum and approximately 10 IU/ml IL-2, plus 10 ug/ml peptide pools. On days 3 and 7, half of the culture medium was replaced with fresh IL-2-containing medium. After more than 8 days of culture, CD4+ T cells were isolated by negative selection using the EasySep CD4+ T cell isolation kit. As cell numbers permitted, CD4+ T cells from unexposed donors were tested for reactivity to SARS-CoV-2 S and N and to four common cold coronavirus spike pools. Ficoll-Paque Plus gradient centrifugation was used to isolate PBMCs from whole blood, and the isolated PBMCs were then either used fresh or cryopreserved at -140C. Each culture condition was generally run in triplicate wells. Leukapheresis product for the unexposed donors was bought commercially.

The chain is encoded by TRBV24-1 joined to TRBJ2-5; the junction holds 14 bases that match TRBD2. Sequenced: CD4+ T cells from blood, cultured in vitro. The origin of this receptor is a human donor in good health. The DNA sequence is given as TGTGCCACCAGTGATCCGGGACTAGCGGGAGCTCAAGAGACCCAGTACTTC. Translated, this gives CATSDPGLAGAQETQYF.